This TCR beta chain was sequenced during a study of regulatory T cells in long-lasting Graves disease. The study, taken as a whole, reports: Persistent patients had more shared public clonotypes (around 2,800) than new patients (966).

The V and J ends lost 5 bases and 6 bases respectively, with 16 bases between them. The CDR3 is made up of 15 amino acids. For TCR beta, libraries came from iRepertoire HTBI primers and Arm-PCR of CDR3 regions. TCRdb fed the multiplex PCR reads into MiXCR, producing one record per CDR3 protein. This table has about 460,000 distinct CDR3 sequences, about 22% appearing once. Comment on this clonotype: The antigen remains undetermined.

Time point meaning: persistent/refractory GD, antithyroid drugs over 5 years with positive TRAb. The TCR library was prepared using RNA isolated from PBMCs. Material: peripheral blood mononuclear cells (PBMCs), obtained when the disease was refractory, from a patient treated with antithyroid drugs. V is TRBV12-3 or TRBV12-4 and J is TRBJ2-2; D gene ambiguous. The source of this sequence is a female donor with Graves disease. The DNA of the CDR3 is TGTGCCAGCAGTAGTGATCGCGATGAGCCCGGGGAGCTGTTTTTT. It specifies CASSSDRDEPGELFF.